This T cell receptor beta chain comes out of a study of early T cells in non-severe SARS-CoV-2 infection. Study-wide findings and caveats: Missing private and CD4 specificities, VDJdb matching favored anti-spike CD8 responses.

Researchers attached unique molecular identifiers to individual cDNA molecules. TCRdb re-derived calls from the 5' RACE reads in MiXCR, one entry per CDR3 protein. Found here are roughly 100,000 distinct CDR3 sequences, about 15% of them singletons; the top ten hold about 6.1%. In this sample, this clonotype turned up a few times. Its antigen is unknown. The CDR3 runs 18 residues. J gave up 0 bases and V 3 bases, and 10 bases lay outside the gene matches. CDR1 and CDR2 (germline): KGHSH, LQKENI. The genes are TRBV18 and TRBJ1-5, with 8 bases fitting TRBD1. The sequence was collected from an adult who was a healthcare worker with PCR-confirmed SARS-CoV-2 infection or an uninfected control (not recorded which). Sequencing used whole blood. CDR3 bases: TGTGCCAGCTCACCCCCGGACAGGGAGCTTCATAGCAATCAGCCCCAGCATTTT. Its protein product is CASSPPDRELHSNQPQHF.